The 24 T cell receptor beta chains reported below all come from one sample, sequenced in a study of blood T cells in healthy people across ages. Through a sample-barcoded 5' primer and a J-beta primer mix, a second PCR was run for about 6 to 11 cycles. One entry per CDR3 protein, called by TCRdb with MiXCR from the 5' RACE reads. The sample holds approximately 900,000 distinct CDR3 sequences, roughly 43% seen once. Sequenced sample: blood. All receptors derive from a man aged 30 to 45 in good health.

V usage is TRBV27 and J usage is TRBJ2-5, with 11 nucleotides matching TRBD2. The J call may be in error: the DNA end matches TRBJ2-7 better. The germline V gene has CDR1 MNHEY and CDR2 SMNVEV (reference sequence). The CDR3 has 17 residues. The CDR3 sequence: CASSVTSGGGSSYEQYF. Here the CDR3 DNA reads TGTGCCAGCAGTGTAACTAGCGGGGGCGGAAGCTCCTACGAGCAGTACTTC.

The rearrangement links TRBV27 to TRBJ2-5, with 8 bases fitting TRBD1. This CDR3 region has 15 residues. The germline gives CDR1 MNHEY, CDR2 SMNVEV (reference sequence). V was clipped by 4 bases and J by 5 bases; unmatched bases: 9. CDR3 loop: CASSSLGAGGETQYF. The CDR3, as DNA: TGTGCCAGCAGTTCCCTGGGCGCAGGGGGCGAGACCCAGTACTTC.

This sequence joins TRBV10-3 and TRBJ1-2; D is unresolved. Germline V lookup: CDR1 ENHRY, CDR2 SYGVKD. Trimming took 4 bases from V and 8 from J, leaving 14 bases between them. The CDR3 is 13 amino acids. The CDR3 sequence: CAISVGQREGYTF. CDR3 nucleotide sequence: TGTGCCATCAGTGTTGGCCAACGGGAGGGCTACACCTTC.

In this sample, this clonotype turned up a few times. One end of the junction is discordant with germline, which a read error may explain. V gene TRBV7-7 combines with J gene TRBJ2-1; 10 bases map to TRBD2. Germline lookup yields CDR1 SSHAT and CDR2 FNYEAQ (reference sequence). The CDR3 length is 16 residues. The CDR3 reads CASSFASGGAYNEQFF. DNA for the CDR3: TGTGCTAGCAGCTTTGCGAGCGGGGGGGCTTACAATGAGCAGTTCTTC.

The V and J genes are TRBV6-5 and TRBJ1-5; D might be TRBD1 (5 bases). Germline lookup yields CDR1 MNHEY and CDR2 SVGAGI. The V end was cut by 0 bases, the J end by 4 bases, with 16 bases between. The length of the CDR3 is 17 residues. CDR3 loop: CASSYSFTGTQNQPQHF. In DNA form, the CDR3 reads TGTGCCAGCAGTTACTCGTTTACCGGGACCCAAAATCAGCCCCAGCATTTT.

Only a few counts were recorded for this clonotype. This chain joins TRBV12-3 or TRBV12-4 and TRBJ1-1; D is unresolved. The CDR3 contains 13 residues. The V gene lost 6 bases and the J gene lost 1 base, with 9 bases spanning the gap. The CDR3 DNA sequence: TGTGCCAGCAGCGCCACAGAGAACACTGAAGCTTTCTTT. This codes for CASSATENTEAFF.

The V gene is TRBV6-1, the J gene TRBJ2-1; no firm D call. Per germline, CDR1 MNHNS and CDR2 SASEGT. Trimming removed 3 bases at V and 6 bases at J, with 9 bases between. This CDR3 has 13 residues. The CDR3: CASSEISLNEQFF. The CDR3, as DNA: TGTGCCAGCAGTGAGATTAGCCTCAATGAGCAGTTCTTC.

The chain couples TRBV9 to TRBJ2-7; 13 bases are a match to TRBD2. The CDR3 spans 15 residues. V was pared by 4 bases and J by 3 bases, with 4 bases of the junction left unmatched. Germline loops: CDR1 SGDLS, CDR2 YYNGEE. CDR3 sequence reads: CASSPRLAGGYEQYF. The CDR3 DNA sequence: TGTGCCAGCAGCCCTCGACTAGCGGGAGGCTACGAGCAGTACTTC.

The table lists this clonotype with a few counts. The rearrangement links TRBV6-5 to TRBJ2-5; the D call may be TRBD1 or TRBD2 (6 bases each). The ends were cut back, 6 bases at V and 2 bases at J, with 16 bases in the middle. The CDR3 has 15 residues. Germline loops: CDR1 MNHEY, CDR2 SVGAGI. CDR3 in amino acids: CASSREGGEQETQYF. The CDR3 DNA reads as TGTGCCAGCAGCCGCGAGGGGGGAGAACAAGAGACCCAGTACTTC.

The rearrangement uses TRBV5-1 and TRBJ2-5; a possible D gene is TRBD2 (6 bases). The CDR3 totals 14 residues. Between the trimmed V and J ends, which lost 4 bases and 5 bases, there was a span of 15 bases. Germline-derived CDR1 and CDR2 are SGHRS and YFSETQ. In DNA, the CDR3 is TGCGCCAGCAGCCGGGACGTAAGCGGGGAGACCCAGTACTTC. Translated: CASSRDVSGETQYF.

The chain employs TRBV29-1 and TRBJ1-2; 10 positions match TRBD1. Trimming cost V 4 bases and J 3 bases; bases outside gene matches: 5. This CDR3 comprises 14 residues. Germline CDR1 SQVTM, CDR2 ANQGSEA. The CDR3 sequence is CSVVKTGGYYGYTF. The CDR3 nucleotides are TGCAGCGTTGTGAAGACAGGGGGCTACTATGGCTACACCTTC.

This sequence joins TRBV3-1 and TRBJ2-3, with 9 bases lining up with TRBD1. CDR3 length: 16 residues. Per the germline V gene, CDR1 is LGHDT and CDR2 is YNNKEL (reference sequence). The V and J ends lost 0 bases and 6 bases, in that order; junction bases with no gene match: 7. The CDR3 DNA follows: TGTGCCAGCAGCCAAGAGTCGGGACAGGGCAGCGATACGCAGTATTTT. This codes for CASSQESGQGSDTQYF.

This chain uses TRBV5-5 with TRBJ1-5; D possibly corresponds to TRBD1 (5 bases). The length of the CDR3 is 15 residues. Germline CDR1 and CDR2: SGHKS and YYEKEE (reference sequence). Deletions cut 0 bases from V and 7 bases from J, with 14 bases between. The CDR3 is CASSLDGEGRQPQHF. CDR3 nucleotides: TGTGCCAGCAGCTTGGACGGGGAGGGGCGGCAGCCCCAGCATTTT.

This clonotype was seen a few times. The genes are TRBV7-9 and TRBJ2-7; D unresolved. The CDR3 is 15 amino acids. V was trimmed by 1 base and J by 4 bases, leaving 14 bases between them. CDR1 SEHNR and CDR2 FQNEAQ come from the germline V gene (reference sequence). This CDR3 reads CASSLDGTNSYEQYF. The CDR3 DNA reads TGTGCCAGCAGCTTAGACGGCACAAACTCTTACGAGCAGTACTTC.

Many counts were recorded for this clonotype. The junction shows a germline mismatch at one end, possibly a read error. CDR3 amino acids: CASSGQGNTEAFF. CDR3 coding DNA: TGTGCCAGCAGCGGACAGGGGAACACTGAAGCTTTCTTT. The chain combines TRBV5-1 with TRBJ1-1; 8 nucleotides match TRBD1. CDR1 SGHRS and CDR2 YFSETQ come from the germline V gene. The CDR3 consists of 13 residues.

This clonotype appeared a few times. The genes are TRBV12-3 or TRBV12-4 and TRBJ2-4; D not resolved. This CDR3 region has 12 residues. Trimming shortened V by 6 bases and J by 6 bases, and 9 bases separated the two germline ends. The CDR3 protein is CASRGSVNIQYF. DNA for the CDR3: TGTGCCAGCAGAGGCAGCGTAAACATTCAGTACTTC.

The sample holds a few counts of this clonotype. The chain links TRBV25-1 to TRBJ2-7; TRBD2 might be the D (5 bases). CDR3 length: 15 residues. Germline CDR1 MGHDK, CDR2 SYGVNS. Between the trimmed V and J ends, which lost 3 bases and 6 bases, there was a span of 18 bases. The CDR3 region has the DNA TGTGCCAGCAGTGACTCCGGACGGCGAGGAGGCGAGCAGTACTTC. Translating gives CASSDSGRRGGEQYF.

V is TRBV20-1 and J is TRBJ1-2, with 7 bases aligning to TRBD1. V dropped 3 bases and J dropped 7; count of bases not matched to a gene: 5. Germline-derived CDR1 and CDR2 are DFQATT and SNEGSKA (reference sequence). This CDR3 has 12 amino acids. This CDR3 is CSAREGQFGYTF. The CDR3 bases are TGCAGTGCTAGGGAGGGACAGTTTGGCTACACCTTC.

For this clonotype: One junction end disagrees with the germline gene, perhaps due to a read error. This chain joins TRBV7-2 and TRBJ2-3, with 7 bases fitting TRBD1. Germline CDR1 is SGHTA and CDR2 is FQGNSA. The CDR3 has 15 amino acids. This CDR3 reads CAGSLGGGRVDTQYF. The CDR3 DNA reads as TGTGCCGGCAGCTTAGGGGGCGGGCGGGTAGATACGCAGTATTTT.

The sample holds a few counts of this clonotype. CDR3 loop: CASSLPRAGASSTDTQYF. DNA for the CDR3: TGTGCCAGCAGCTTACCAAGAGCGGGGGCCTCTAGCACAGATACGCAGTATTTT. The rearrangement uses TRBV7-2 and TRBJ2-3; 8 bases align to TRBD2. With V trimmed by 2 bases and J by 0 bases, 10 bases remained unmatched. Germline-derived CDR1 and CDR2 are SGHTA and FQGNSA. This CDR3 region has 18 residues.

The chain links TRBV4-2 to TRBJ2-5; TRBD1 matches at 9 bases. Looked up from germline, CDR1 is LGHNA and CDR2 is YNFKEQ. The CDR3 contains 13 residues. V was pared by 3 bases and J by 4 bases, with 0 bases of the junction left unmatched. CDR3 DNA sequence: TGTGCCAGCAGCCAGACAGGGGGAGAGACCCAGTACTTC. Translation: CASSQTGGETQYF.

The chain couples TRBV27 to TRBJ2-1, with D maybe TRBD2 (5 bases). Germline CDR1 and CDR2: MNHEY and SMNVEV (reference sequence). The V gene lost 7 bases and the J gene lost 7 bases, with 20 bases spanning the gap. There are 15 residues in the CDR3. The CDR3 DNA is TGTGCCAGCAAGATGGACCTCTCGGGAAAAAATGAGCAGTTCTTC. Translation gives CASKMDLSGKNEQFF.

The gene calls are TRBV24-1 and TRBJ1-2, with TRBD1 matching 7 bases. Germline CDR1 and CDR2: KGHDR and SFDVKD. The V and J ends lost 2 bases and 2 bases, in that order; junction bases with no gene match: 4. CDR3 length: 15 amino acids. DNA for the CDR3: TGTGCCACCAGTGATTCCGCGACAGGGAACTATGGCTACACCTTC. Amino acids: CATSDSATGNYGYTF.

The chain has TRBV6-1 and TRBJ2-7; no definite D call. Germline V CDR1 and CDR2: MNHNS, SASEGT. V lost 3 bases to trimming and J lost 7 bases, with 10 bases between them. The length of the CDR3 is 12 residues. This CDR3 reads CASSDGPWEQYF. The DNA of the CDR3 is TGTGCCAGCAGTGATGGCCCTTGGGAGCAGTACTTC.